This TCR beta chain appears in the sequencing data of a study of OX40 agonist ivuxolimab in advanced cancers. The germline gives CDR1 MNHEY, CDR2 SMNVEV (reference sequence). V trimming: 7 bases; J trimming: 3 bases; junction bases outside the gene matches: 15. The CDR3 has 16 residues. Only in-frame clones appear in the TCRdb table, and some are missing; sequencing was by immunoSEQ multiplex PCR. Here the sample spans approximately 67,000 clones, 90% to 95% being singletons. The clonotype originates from an adult with an advanced solid tumor such as melanoma, head and neck, liver or kidney cancer. Sequences were derived from CD4+ or CD8+ T cells sorted from blood, sampled in a trial of the OX40 agonist ivuxolimab. The chain employs TRBV27 and TRBJ2-7, with 7 positions matching TRBD2. The CDR3 is CASTVRGSSGYYEQYF. DNA for the CDR3: TGTGCCAGCACAGTTCGGGGCTCTAGCGGATACTACGAGCAGTACTTC.